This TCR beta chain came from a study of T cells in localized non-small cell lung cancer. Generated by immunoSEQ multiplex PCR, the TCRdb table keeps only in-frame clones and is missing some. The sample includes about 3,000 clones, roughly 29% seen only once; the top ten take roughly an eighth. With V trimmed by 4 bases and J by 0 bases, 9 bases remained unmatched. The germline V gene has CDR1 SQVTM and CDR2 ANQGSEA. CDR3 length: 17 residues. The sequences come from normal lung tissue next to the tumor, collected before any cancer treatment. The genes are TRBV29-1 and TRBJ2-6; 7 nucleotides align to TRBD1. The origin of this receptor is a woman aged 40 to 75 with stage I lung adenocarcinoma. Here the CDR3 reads CSVVWAGGFSGANVLTF. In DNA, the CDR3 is TGCAGCGTTGTGTGGGCAGGGGGATTCTCTGGGGCCAACGTCCTGACTTTC.